Each of the 15 T cell receptor beta chains below was sequenced from the same sample in a study of control samples from healthy donors and cancer patients. Assay: immunoSEQ multiplex PCR; the TCRdb copy retains only in-frame clones and omits some. The sample carries about 120,000 clones, approximately 90% recorded once. Specimen: PBMCs. The receptors here all came from a woman in her fifties or sixties with colorectal cancer.

The genes are TRBV10-3 and TRBJ2-1, with a tentative D call TRBD2 (7 bases). In germline, CDR1 is ENHRY, CDR2 SYGVKD. The CDR3 has 15 amino acids. The V end was cut by 10 bases, the J end by 6 bases, with 22 bases between. The CDR3 here is CASRGSGGESNEQFF. CDR3 sequence (DNA): TGTGCCAGCAGGGGATCGGGGGGAGAGAGCAATGAGCAGTTCTTC.

In its sample, this clone was seen a few times. The gene calls are TRBV12-5 and TRBJ1-1; TRBD1 agrees at 8 bases. The CDR3 consists of 19 residues. Germline trimming cut 3 bases from V and 1 base from J; bases unmatched to any gene: 16. Germline-derived CDR1 and CDR2 are LGHNT and FRNRAP. CDR3 residues: CASGFDRTGRLLRNTEAFF. The CDR3 bases are TGTGCTAGTGGTTTCGACAGGACAGGGCGCCTTCTTCGGAACACTGAAGCTTTCTTT.

The chain recombines TRBV16 with TRBJ1-2; perhaps TRBD1 as D (5 bases). The CDR3 totals 15 residues. V dropped 4 bases and J dropped 5 bases, with 17 bases sitting between them. Germline V gives CDR1 KGHSY, CDR2 FQNENV. The CDR3 is CASSPGAGRRYGYTF. DNA for the CDR3: TGTGCCAGCAGCCCTGGGGCAGGGAGAAGGTATGGCTACACCTTC. Complete variable domain (other parts from reference TRBV16 and TRBJ1-2): GEEVAQTPKHLVRGEGQKAKLYCAPIKGHSYVFWYQQVLKNEFKFLISFQNENVFDETGMPKERFSAKCLPNSPCSLEIQATKLEDSAVYFCASSPGAGRRYGYTFGSGTRLTVV.

This clone has only a few counts. The chain links TRBV7-8 to TRBJ2-7; 7 bases line up with TRBD2. There are 17 residues in the CDR3. Germline V lookup: CDR1 SGHVS, CDR2 FQNEAQ. V lost 2 bases and J lost 4; bases outside the gene matches: 14. The chain's CDR3 is CASSLLESSGDLYEQYF. In nucleotides, the CDR3 is TGTGCCAGCAGCTTATTAGAATCTAGCGGAGACCTGTACGAGCAGTACTTC.

The chain is built from TRBV29-1 and TRBJ1-2; D is unresolved. CDR3 size: 11 residues. V dropped 3 bases and J dropped 5 bases, with 7 bases sitting between them. From germline, CDR1 is SQVTM and CDR2 ANQGSEA. The CDR3 loop is CSVDVGYGYTF. As DNA, the CDR3 is TGCAGCGTTGATGTGGGGTATGGCTACACCTTC. Combining the CDR3 with reference TRBV29-1 and TRBJ1-2 gives the whole variable domain SAVISQKPSRDICQRGTSLTIQCQVDSQVTMMFWYRQQPGQSLTLIATANQGSEATYESGFVIDKFPISRPNLTFSTLTVSNMSPEDSSIYLCSVDVGYGYTFGSGTRLTVV.

J is TRBJ1-1 and V is TRBV11-2; D is unclear. CDR1 and CDR2 (germline): SGHAT, FQNNGV. The CDR3 consists of 13 residues. V lost 4 bases to trimming and J lost 3 bases, with 9 bases between them. This CDR3 reads CASSWAPDTEAFF. The CDR3, as DNA: TGTGCCAGCAGCTGGGCGCCCGACACTGAAGCTTTCTTT.

This chain connects TRBV7-2 to TRBJ2-3, with D tentatively TRBD2 (7 bases). Trimming cost V 8 bases and J 6 bases, with 18 bases left between them. The V gene's germline CDR1 is SGHTA and CDR2 FQGNSA. The CDR3 spans 14 residues. The CDR3 nucleotides are TGTGCCAGCCGAAGGGGGGGACCCTTCGATACGCAGTATTTT. This sequence encodes CASRRGGPFDTQYF.

The rearrangement uses TRBV9 and TRBJ1-3; D unclear. CDR1 and CDR2 from the germline V gene are SGDLS and YYNGEE. The CDR3 is 15 amino acids. V was shortened by 2 bases and J by 2 bases, with 11 bases between the two germline ends. CDR3 sequence (DNA): TGTGCCAGCAGCGTCGCCGCAGGTACTGGAAACACCATATATTTT. Its protein product is CASSVAAGTGNTIYF.

This clone was observed once. The V gene is TRBV5-1, the J gene TRBJ2-2; 12 bases are shared with TRBD1. V was clipped by 1 base and J by 2 bases; unmatched bases: 6. Germline CDR1 is SGHRS and CDR2 is YFSETQ. The CDR3 has 18 residues. Here the CDR3 DNA reads TGCGCCAGCAGCTTGCGGGACAGGGGGCGCATAAACACCGGGGAGCTGTTTTTT. Encoded protein: CASSLRDRGRINTGELFF.

This clone appeared once. The rearrangement uses TRBV5-6 and TRBJ1-5; D is unclear. V shed 3 bases and J shed 0 bases, with 13 bases lying between them. This CDR3 spans 16 amino acids. Germline V gives CDR1 SGHDT, CDR2 YYEEEE. In nucleotides, the CDR3 is TGTGCCAGCAGCTCCGCCCTTGGGGATAGCAATCAGCCCCAGCATTTT. As protein: CASSSALGDSNQPQHF.

The genes are TRBV11-2 and TRBJ2-2, with D perhaps being TRBD1 or TRBD2 (5 bases each). This CDR3 is 15 amino acids long. Germline V gene data show CDR1 as SGHAT and CDR2 as FQNNGV. Trimming cost V 0 bases and J 6 bases, with 11 bases left between them. The CDR3 loop reads CASSLEGVIPGELFF. The CDR3 nucleotides are TGTGCCAGCAGCTTAGAGGGGGTTATCCCCGGGGAGCTGTTTTTT.

V is TRBV5-1 and J is TRBJ1-3, with D perhaps matching TRBD1 (5 bases). This CDR3 has 15 amino acids. Germline lookup yields CDR1 SGHRS and CDR2 YFSETQ. Trimming shortened V by 2 bases and J by 0 bases, and 9 bases separated the two germline ends. DNA of the CDR3: TGCGCCAGCAGCTTTGTAGGGACCTCTGGAAACACCATATATTTT. It codes for CASSFVGTSGNTIYF.

This clone was found once. The chain carries TRBV3-1 (or the pseudogene TRBV3-2) and TRBJ2-2; TRBD1 agrees at 11 bases. The CDR3 consists of 16 residues. The germline CDR1 and CDR2 sequences are LGHDT and YNNKEL (reference sequence). The V gene end was trimmed by 1 base and the J gene end by 10 bases; junction bases not matched to a gene: 8. In DNA form, the CDR3 reads TGTGCCAGCAGCCAAGTACGGACAGGGGGCGGATTGGAGCTGTTTTTT. It is translated as CASSQVRTGGGLELFF.

Turning to this clone: The sample has other DNA sequences that encode this CDR3 too. The chain links TRBV20-1 to TRBJ1-1; D is undetermined. The CDR3 is made up of 14 amino acids. The V gene's germline CDR1 is DFQATT and CDR2 SNEGSKA (reference sequence). Between the trimmed V and J ends, which lost 3 bases and 5 bases, there was a span of 16 bases. CDR3 residues: CSASYRLLRTEAFF. The CDR3 coding sequence is TGCAGTGCTAGTTATAGGCTACTCCGGACTGAAGCTTTCTTT.

The chain employs TRBV24-1 and TRBJ2-2, with TRBD2 as a possible D gene (6 bases). Germline V gives CDR1 KGHDR, CDR2 SFDVKD. This CDR3 contains 14 residues. Trimming shortened V by 1 base and J by 5 bases, and 7 bases separated the two germline ends. The CDR3: CATSDLRGTGELFF. The CDR3 coding sequence is TGTGCCACCAGTGATTTACGGGGGACCGGGGAGCTGTTTTTT.